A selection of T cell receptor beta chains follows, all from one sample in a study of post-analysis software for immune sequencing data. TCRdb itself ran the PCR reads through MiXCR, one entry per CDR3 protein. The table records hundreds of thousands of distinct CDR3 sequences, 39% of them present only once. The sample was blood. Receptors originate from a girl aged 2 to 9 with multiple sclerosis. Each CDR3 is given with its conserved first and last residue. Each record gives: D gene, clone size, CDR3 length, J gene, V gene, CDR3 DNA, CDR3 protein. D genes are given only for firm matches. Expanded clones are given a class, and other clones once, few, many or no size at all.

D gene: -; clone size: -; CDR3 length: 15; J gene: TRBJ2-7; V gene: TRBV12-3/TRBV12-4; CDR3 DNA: TGTGCCAGCAGTTATTCAAAGGGCCACTCCTACGAGCAGTACTTC; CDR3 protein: CASSYSKGHSYEQYF
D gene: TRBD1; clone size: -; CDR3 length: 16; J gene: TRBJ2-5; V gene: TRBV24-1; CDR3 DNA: TGTGCCACCAGTCATGGAGGGACAGGGAGGCAAGAGACCCAGTACTTC; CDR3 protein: CATSHGGTGRQETQYF
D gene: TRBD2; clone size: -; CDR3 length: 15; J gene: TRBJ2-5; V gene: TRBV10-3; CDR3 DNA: TGTGCCATCAGTCATACTAGCGGGGGGGCTGAGACCCAGTACTTC; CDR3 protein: CAISHTSGGAETQYF
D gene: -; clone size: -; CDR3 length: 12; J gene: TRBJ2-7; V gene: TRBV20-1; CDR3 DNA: TGCAGTGCTAGCTATCGTGACAATGAGCAGTACTTC; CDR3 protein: CSASYRDNEQYF
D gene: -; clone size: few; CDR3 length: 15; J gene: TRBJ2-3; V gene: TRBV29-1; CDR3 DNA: TGCAGCGTTGAAGTGGGGGCCTTTTCCACTGATACGCAGTATTTT; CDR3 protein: CSVEVGAFSTDTQYF
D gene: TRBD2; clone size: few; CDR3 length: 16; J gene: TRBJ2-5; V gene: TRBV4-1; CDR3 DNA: TGCGCCAGCAGCCAAGAATCGGGACTAGTCCAAGAGACCCAGTACTTC; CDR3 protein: CASSQESGLVQETQYF
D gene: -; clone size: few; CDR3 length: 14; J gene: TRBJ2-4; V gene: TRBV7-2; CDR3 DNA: TGTGCCAGCAGCATCGGGGCGGGGCAAAACATTCAGTACTTC; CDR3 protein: CASSIGAGQNIQYF
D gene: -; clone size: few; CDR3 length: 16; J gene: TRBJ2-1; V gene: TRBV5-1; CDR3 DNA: TGCGCCAGCAGCTTGAGAATCCCTTCCTCCTACAATGAGCAGTTCTTC; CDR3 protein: CASSLRIPSSYNEQFF
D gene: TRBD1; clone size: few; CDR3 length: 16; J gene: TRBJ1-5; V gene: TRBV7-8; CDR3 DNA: TGTGCCAGCAGCCAGGGGACAGGGGGTAGCAATCAGCCCCAGCATTTT; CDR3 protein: CASSQGTGGSNQPQHF
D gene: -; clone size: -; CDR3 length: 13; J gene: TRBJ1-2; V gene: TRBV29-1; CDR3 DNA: TGCGGCGCCGAGGGGGACACCGCTTATGGCTACACCTTC; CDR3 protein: CGAEGDTAYGYTF
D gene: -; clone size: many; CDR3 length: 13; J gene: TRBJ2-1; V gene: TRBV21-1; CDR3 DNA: TGTGCCAGCAGTTGGGACTCTTACAATGAGCAGTTCTTC; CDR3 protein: CASSWDSYNEQFF
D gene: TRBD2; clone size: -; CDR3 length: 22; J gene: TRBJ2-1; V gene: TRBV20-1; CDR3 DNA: TGCAGTGCTAGGGACAGGGGGCGCGAGGGACTAGCGGGATGGAGCTCCTACAATGAGCAGTTCTTC; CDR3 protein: CSARDRGREGLAGWSSYNEQFF
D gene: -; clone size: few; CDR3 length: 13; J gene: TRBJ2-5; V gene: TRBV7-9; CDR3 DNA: TGTGCCAGCAGCTTAATTCTAGGTCAGACCCAGTACTTC; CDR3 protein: CASSLILGQTQYF
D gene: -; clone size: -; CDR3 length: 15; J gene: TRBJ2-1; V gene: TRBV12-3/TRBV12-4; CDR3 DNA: TGTGCCAGCATCCCTGGAGGGGGTCCCTACAATAAGCAGTTCTTC; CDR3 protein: CASIPGGGPYNKQFF
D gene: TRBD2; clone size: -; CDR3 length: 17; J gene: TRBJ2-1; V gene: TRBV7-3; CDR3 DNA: TGTGCCAGCAGCCCCCGGGGTGGGGGGAGGGGAATCAATGAGCAGTTCTTC; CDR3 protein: CASSPRGGGRGINEQFF
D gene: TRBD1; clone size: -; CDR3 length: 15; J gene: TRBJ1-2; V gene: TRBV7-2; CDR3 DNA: TGTGCCAGCATCCAATCCTGGGACAGGGTCTCTGGCTACACCTTC; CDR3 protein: CASIQSWDRVSGYTF
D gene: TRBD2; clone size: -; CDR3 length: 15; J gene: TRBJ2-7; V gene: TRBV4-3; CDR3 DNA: TGCGCCAGCAGCCCCTGGACTAGCGGGAAGTACGAGCAGTACTTC; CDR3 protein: CASSPWTSGKYEQYF
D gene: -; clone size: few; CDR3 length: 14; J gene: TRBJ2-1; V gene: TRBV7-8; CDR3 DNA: TGTGCCAGCAGCTTAATGGGGATTTACAATGAGCAGTTCTTC; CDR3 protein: CASSLMGIYNEQFF
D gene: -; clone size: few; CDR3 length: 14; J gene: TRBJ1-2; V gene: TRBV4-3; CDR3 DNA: TGCGCCAGCAGCCAAGATGCAGGAAACTATGGCTACACCTTC; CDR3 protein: CASSQDAGNYGYTF
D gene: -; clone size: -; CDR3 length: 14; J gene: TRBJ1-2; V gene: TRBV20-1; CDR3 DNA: TGCAGTGCTAGAGATGAATCGGGGACTTATGGCTACACCTTC; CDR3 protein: CSARDESGTYGYTF
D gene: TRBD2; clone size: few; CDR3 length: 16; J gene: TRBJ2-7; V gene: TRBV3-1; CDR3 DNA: TGTGCCAGCAGCCAAGACCGGACTAGCGGGAGCTACGAGCAGTACTTC; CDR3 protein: CASSQDRTSGSYEQYF
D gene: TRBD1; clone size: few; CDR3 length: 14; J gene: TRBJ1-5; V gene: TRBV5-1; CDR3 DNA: TGCGCCAGCAGCTCGGACAGGGTCGGACAGCCCCAGCATTTT; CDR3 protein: CASSSDRVGQPQHF
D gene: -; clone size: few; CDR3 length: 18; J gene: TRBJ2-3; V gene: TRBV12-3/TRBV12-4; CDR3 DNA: TGTGCCAGCAGTTTAAGTAGGAGACAGGCGGATCCCACAGATACGCAGTATTTT; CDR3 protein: CASSLSRRQADPTDTQYF
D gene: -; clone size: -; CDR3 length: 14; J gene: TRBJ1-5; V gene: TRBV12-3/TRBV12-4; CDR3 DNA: TGTGCCAGCAGTTTGTTCGACGGGAATCAGCCCCAGCATTTT; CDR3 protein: CASSLFDGNQPQHF
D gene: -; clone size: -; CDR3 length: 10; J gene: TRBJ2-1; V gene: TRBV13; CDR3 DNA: TGTGCCAGCAGCGCCCGGGAGCAGTTCTTC; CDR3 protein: CASSAREQFF
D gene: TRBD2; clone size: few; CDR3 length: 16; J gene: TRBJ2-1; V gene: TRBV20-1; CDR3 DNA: TGCAGTGCTAGAGAGCATAGCGGGAGGGCCTTCAGTGAGCAGTTCTTC; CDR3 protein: CSAREHSGRAFSEQFF
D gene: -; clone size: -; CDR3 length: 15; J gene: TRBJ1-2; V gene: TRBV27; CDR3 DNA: TGTGCCAGCAGTTTAAGGGGGGCTCTTGGCTATGGCTACACCTTC; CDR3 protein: CASSLRGALGYGYTF
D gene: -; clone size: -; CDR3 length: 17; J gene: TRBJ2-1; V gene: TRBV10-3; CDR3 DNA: TGTGCCATCAGTGCCACGTCCGGGCTAGCGCCCTACAATGAGCAGTTCTTC; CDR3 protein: CAISATSGLAPYNEQFF
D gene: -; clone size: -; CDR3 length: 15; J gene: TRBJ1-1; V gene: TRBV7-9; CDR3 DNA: TGTGCCAGCAGCTTAGGGAGGGCAGGGGTTGCTGAAGCTTTCTTT; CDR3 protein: CASSLGRAGVAEAFF
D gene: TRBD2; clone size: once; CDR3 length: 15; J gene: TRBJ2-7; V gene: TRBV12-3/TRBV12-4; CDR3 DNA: TGTGCCAGCAGTTTGGATTTACTAGCGGGGGTCGAGCAGTACTTC; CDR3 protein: CASSLDLLAGVEQYF
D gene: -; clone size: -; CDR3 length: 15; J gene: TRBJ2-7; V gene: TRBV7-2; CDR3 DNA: TGTGCCAGCAGCTTAGTTCTCGGGGGTGGGTACGAGCAGTACTTC; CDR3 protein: CASSLVLGGGYEQYF
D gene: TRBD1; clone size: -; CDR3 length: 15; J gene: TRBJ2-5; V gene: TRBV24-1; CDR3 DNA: TGTGCCACCAGTTACTCGTCGGACAGGGATGAGACCCAGTACTTC; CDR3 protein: CATSYSSDRDETQYF
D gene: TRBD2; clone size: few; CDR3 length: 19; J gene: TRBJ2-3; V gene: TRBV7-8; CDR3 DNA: TGTGCCAGCAGCGATGGACTAGCGGGAGAAAGGGATCCCACAGATACGCAGTATTTT; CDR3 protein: CASSDGLAGERDPTDTQYF
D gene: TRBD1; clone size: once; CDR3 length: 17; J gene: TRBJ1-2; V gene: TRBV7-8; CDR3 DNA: TGTGCCAGCAGCATCCCGGGACAGGGCCCCCCTAACTATGGCTACACCTTC; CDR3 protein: CASSIPGQGPPNYGYTF
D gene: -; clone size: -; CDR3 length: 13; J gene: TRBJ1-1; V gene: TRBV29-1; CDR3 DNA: TGCAGCGTTGCCGTCCGCATGAACACTGAAGCTTTCTTT; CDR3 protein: CSVAVRMNTEAFF
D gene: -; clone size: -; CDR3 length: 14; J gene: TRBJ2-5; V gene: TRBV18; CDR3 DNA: TGTGCCAGCTCACCAGGCGGTAACAGGTTGGCCCAGTACTTC; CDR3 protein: CASSPGGNRLAQYF
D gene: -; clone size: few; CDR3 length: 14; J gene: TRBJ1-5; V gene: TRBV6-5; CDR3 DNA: TGTGCCAGCAGCCCCGACAGGACCAATCAGCCCCAGCATTTT; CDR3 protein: CASSPDRTNQPQHF
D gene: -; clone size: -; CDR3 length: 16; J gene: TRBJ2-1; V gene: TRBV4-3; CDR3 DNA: TGCGCCAGCAGCCAAGATCGGCCAAAGGAGTACAATGAGCAGTTCTTC; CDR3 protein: CASSQDRPKEYNEQFF
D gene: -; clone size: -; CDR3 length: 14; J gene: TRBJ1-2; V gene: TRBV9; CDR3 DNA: TGTGCCAGCAGCGTATATTCCGGGGGATATGGCTACACCTTC; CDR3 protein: CASSVYSGGYGYTF
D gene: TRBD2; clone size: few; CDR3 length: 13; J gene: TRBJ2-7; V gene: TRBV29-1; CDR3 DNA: TGCAGCGTTGACGGCGGGAGCTCCTACGAGCAGTACTTC; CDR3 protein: CSVDGGSSYEQYF
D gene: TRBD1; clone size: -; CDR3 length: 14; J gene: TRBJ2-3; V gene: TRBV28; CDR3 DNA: TGTGCCAGCAGTTCCCACACAGGGGCAGATACGCAGTATTTT; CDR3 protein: CASSSHTGADTQYF
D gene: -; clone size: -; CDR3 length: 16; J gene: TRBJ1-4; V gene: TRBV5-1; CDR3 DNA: TGCGCCAGCAGCCCGCGGACAGTTGCAACTAATGAAAAACTGTTTTTT; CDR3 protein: CASSPRTVATNEKLFF